This entry concerns a single T cell receptor (beta chain). Its antigen is undetermined. This sample is drawn from a study of T cell responses to AZD1222 COVID-19 vaccine. Study as a whole: Pooling covered second doses at about 4 or about 12 weeks. Study-level results: Donors skewed white British and female; clonal diversity was possibly underestimated.

This CDR3 contains 11 residues. V shed 1 base and J shed 4 bases, with 2 bases lying between them. Germline loops: CDR1 SGHRS, CDR2 YFSETQ. Using immunoSEQ multiplex PCR, the repertoire was profiled, and TCRdb retains in-frame clones only, with some absent. Seen here are 100,000 to 150,000 clones, roughly 88% observed once, and the top ten hold over 4.5%. This clonotype originated in an adult in good health. This sample comprised peripheral blood, obtained on day 0 of AZD1222 vaccination. V and J are TRBV5-1 and TRBJ2-5; D uncertain. The DNA for the CDR3 is TGCGCCAGCAGCTTGCTAGAGACCCAGTACTTC. It specifies CASSLLETQYF. Combining the CDR3 with reference TRBV5-1 and TRBJ2-5 gives the whole variable domain KAGVTQTPRYLIKTRGQQVTLSCSPISGHRSVSWYQQTPGQGLQFLFEYFSETQRNKGNFPGRFSGRQFSNSRSEMNVSTLELGDSALYLCASSLLETQYFGPGTRLLVL.